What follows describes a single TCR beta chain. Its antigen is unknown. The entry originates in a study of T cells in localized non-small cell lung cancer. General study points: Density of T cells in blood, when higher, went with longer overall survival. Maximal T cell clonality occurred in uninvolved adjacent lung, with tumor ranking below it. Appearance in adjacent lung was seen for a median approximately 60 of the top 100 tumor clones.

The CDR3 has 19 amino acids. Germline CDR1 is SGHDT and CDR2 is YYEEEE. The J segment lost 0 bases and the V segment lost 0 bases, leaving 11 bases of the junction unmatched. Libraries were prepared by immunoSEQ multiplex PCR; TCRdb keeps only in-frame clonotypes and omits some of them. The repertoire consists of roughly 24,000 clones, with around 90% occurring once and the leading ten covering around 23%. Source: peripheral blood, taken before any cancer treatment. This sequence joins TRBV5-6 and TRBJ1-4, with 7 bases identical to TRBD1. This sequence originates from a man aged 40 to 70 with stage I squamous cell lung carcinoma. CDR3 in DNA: TGTGCCAGCAGCTTGGGAGACAGGGTGTATTGGGCAACTAATGAAAAACTGTTTTTT. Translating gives CASSLGDRVYWATNEKLFF.